These 26 T cell receptor beta chains were all obtained from the same sample, sequenced in a study of T-cell memory formation after mild COVID-19 listed by TCRdb under 2021. The library was obtained by 5' RACE. Sequencing relied on an Illumina NovaSeq 6000. Through fastp at Q25 and MiXCR, TCRdb rebuilt clones from the public reads, retaining in-frame beta chains. A single entry per CDR3 protein holds the most common genes and DNA from its merged rows. In this sample the table shows roughly 170,000 distinct CDR3 sequences, around 18% of which occur a single time. The top ten clones comprise roughly 4% of the sample. The source material was PBMCs or a T cell subset sorted from them (not recorded which). These receptors all stem from a man between 18 and 29 years old who had mild COVID-19 (a few samples of this study predate the infection). The sample titles of this study are shuffled in the database, so cell type and time point are left out; the donor was told from shared clones.

The chain links TRBV11-2 to TRBJ2-1, with TRBD2 matching 12 bases. Germline CDR1 and CDR2: SGHAT and FQNNGV. CDR3 length equals 14 residues. The V gene end was trimmed by 2 bases and the J gene end by 13 bases; junction bases not matched to a gene: 6. CDR3 amino acids: CASSLWTSGEHQFF. For the CDR3, the DNA is TGTGCCAGCAGCTTATGGACTAGCGGGGAGCACCAGTTCTTC.

This clonotype was counted a few times. The chain links TRBV20-1 to TRBJ2-2, with a tentative D call TRBD2 (5 bases). The CDR3 sequence is 14 residues long. The V end lost 0 bases, the J end lost 6 bases, and 11 bases lay between the germline ends. The V gene's germline CDR1 is DFQATT and CDR2 SNEGSKA (reference sequence). The CDR3 sequence: CSARDAEGAGELFF. Written as DNA, the CDR3 is TGCAGTGCTAGAGATGCCGAGGGAGCCGGGGAGCTGTTTTTT.

The chain joins TRBV21-1 to TRBJ1-3. TRBV21-1 is a documented pseudogene. The CDR3 loop spans 16 amino acids. For the CDR3, the DNA is TGTGCCAGCAGCACCGACGACGGCGGCTCTGGAAACACCATATATTTT. Its protein is CASSTDDGGSGNTIYF.

The CDR3 DNA sequence: TGTGCCAGCAGCTTAGGGGCTTCTAACACTGAAGCTTTCTTT. As protein: CASSLGASNTEAFF. The chain employs TRBV7-9 and TRBJ1-1; D remains unclear. Per the germline V gene, CDR1 is SEHNR and CDR2 is FQNEAQ (reference sequence). This CDR3 is 14 amino acids long. V lost 1 base and J 2 bases, leaving 8 bases between the germline ends.

The V and J genes are TRBV7-9 and TRBJ1-4, with D perhaps matching TRBD1 (5 bases). Germline CDR1 and CDR2: SEHNR and FQNEAQ (reference sequence). The length of the CDR3 is 14 residues. V was clipped by 3 bases and J by 8 bases, with 13 bases between them. CDR3: CASSFRGGGEKLFF. CDR3 in DNA: TGTGCCAGCAGCTTTAGGGGAGGCGGGGAAAAACTGTTTTTT.

This clonotype was observed at least ten times. The V and J genes are TRBV20-1 and TRBJ2-1; 8 bases agree with TRBD2. This CDR3 has 16 residues. V trimming: 0 bases; J trimming: 3 bases; junction bases outside the gene matches: 7. The germline CDR1 and CDR2 sequences are DFQATT and SNEGSKA (reference sequence). CDR3 sequence reads: CSAREVGGGYYNEQFF. The DNA for the CDR3 is TGCAGTGCTAGAGAAGTTGGCGGGGGGTACTACAATGAGCAGTTCTTC.

The chain is built from TRBV28 and TRBJ2-7, with 11 positions matching TRBD1. V was clipped by 2 bases and J by 3 bases; unmatched bases: 6. CDR3 size: 16 residues. Germline assignment: CDR1 MDHEN and CDR2 SYDVKM. The CDR3 DNA is TGTGCCAGCAGTTTAGGCTCCGGGACAGGGGGCTACGAGCAGTACTTC. Protein sequence: CASSLGSGTGGYEQYF. Filled out from reference TRBV28 and TRBJ2-7, the complete variable domain reads DVKVTQSSRYLVKRTGEKVFLECVQDMDHENMFWYRQDPGLGLRLIYFSYDVKMKEKGDIPEGYSVSREKKERFSLILESASTNQTSMYLCASSLGSGTGGYEQYFGPGTRLTVT.

This clonotype was picked up a small number of times. This chain uses TRBV7-3 with TRBJ2-2, with TRBD2 as a possible D gene (5 bases). The CDR3 extends over 17 amino acids. Trimming took off 5 bases at V and 1 base at J, with 17 bases between the two ends. Looked up from germline, CDR1 is SGHTA and CDR2 is FQGTGA. The CDR3 DNA sequence: TGTGCCAGCAGCCGGCCGGGAAAAGACGGGAACACCGGGGAGCTGTTTTTT. Its protein product is CASSRPGKDGNTGELFF.

Ten or more counts support this clonotype. J is TRBJ1-4 and V is TRBV6-5; D not certain. The CDR3 contains 14 residues. V lost 2 bases to trimming and J lost 6 bases, with 10 bases between them. The germline CDR1 and CDR2 sequences are MNHEY and SVGAGI. CDR3 sequence (DNA): TGTGCCAGCAGTTACCGGGGAGAGGATGAAAAACTGTTTTTT. The encoded protein is CASSYRGEDEKLFF.

This clonotype was observed at least ten times. The chain combines TRBV4-1 with TRBJ2-1; D ambiguous. V was shortened by 1 base and J by 7 bases, with 11 bases between the two germline ends. The CDR3 length is 14 residues. The germline CDR1 and CDR2 sequences are MGHRA and YSYEKL. CDR3: CASSQVVVENEQFF. The CDR3 DNA reads as TGCGCCAGCAGCCAAGTCGTTGTGGAAAATGAGCAGTTCTTC.

Only a few counts were recorded for this clonotype. The chain has TRBV4-2 and TRBJ2-2; 10 bases agree with TRBD2. This CDR3 spans 16 amino acids. Germline V gives CDR1 LGHNA, CDR2 YNFKEQ. Unmatched junction bases numbered 5, after V lost 2 bases and J lost 5 bases. The CDR3 DNA reads TGTGCCAGCAGCCAACAGCGGGGGGGCTGGACCGGGGAGCTGTTTTTT. Its translation: CASSQQRGGWTGELFF.

This chain links TRBV9 with TRBJ2-2; D is undetermined. The CDR3 has 14 amino acids. Deletions cut 0 bases from V and 8 bases from J, with 11 bases between. Germline V gene data show CDR1 as SGDLS and CDR2 as YYNGEE. DNA for the CDR3: TGTGCCAGCAGCGTAGATCCTGCCGGGGGGGAGCTGTTTTTT. Translated, it gives CASSVDPAGGELFF.

The chain combines TRBV20-1 with TRBJ1-2, with a possible D match to TRBD1 (5 bases). Germline CDR1 and CDR2: DFQATT and SNEGSKA (reference sequence). This CDR3 region has 14 residues. V was pared by 6 bases and J by 5 bases, with 19 bases between. For the CDR3, the DNA is TGCAGTGCCTCGGGCTCACTCGGGGCGTATGGCTACACCTTC. Translated, it gives CSASGSLGAYGYTF.

The V gene is TRBV5-1, the J gene TRBJ2-3; D is uncertain. The length of the CDR3 is 14 residues. Trimming took 0 bases from V and 2 from J, leaving 7 bases between them. CDR1 is SGHRS, CDR2 YFSETQ, per germline. CDR3 in amino acids: CASSLGTVTDTQYF. In nucleotides, the CDR3 is TGCGCCAGCAGCTTGGGGACGGTCACAGATACGCAGTATTTT.

This clonotype has more than one count but fewer than ten. CDR3 DNA: TGTGCCAGCAGCCGGCGGGGGGCCTCCTACAATGAGCAGTTCTTC. It is translated as CASSRRGASYNEQFF. The chain is built from TRBV7-6 and TRBJ2-1; 8 bases are shared with TRBD2. J was trimmed by 0 bases and V by 5 bases; bases with no gene match: 3. CDR3 length: 15 amino acids. Looked up from germline, CDR1 is SGHVS and CDR2 is FNYEAQ.

V is TRBV9 and J is TRBJ2-5; D remains unclear. Trimming took off 0 bases at V and 5 bases at J, with 11 bases between the two ends. Germline CDR1 is SGDLS and CDR2 is YYNGEE. The CDR3 sequence is 14 residues long. The DNA of the CDR3 is TGTGCCAGCAGCGTAGGAGGACCTGGGGAGACCCAGTACTTC. It is translated as CASSVGGPGETQYF.

This clonotype has a handful of counts. V usage is TRBV12-5 and J usage is TRBJ1-2; D is uncertain. Germline lookup yields CDR1 LGHNT and CDR2 FRNRAP. The CDR3 runs to 12 residues. V was clipped by 8 bases and J by 4 bases, with 11 bases between them. The CDR3 reads CASRETAYGYTF. The CDR3 nucleotides are TGTGCTAGTCGGGAAACAGCCTATGGCTACACCTTC.

There are a few counts of this clonotype. The J gene is TRBJ1-5, the V gene TRBV24-1; D is ambiguous. CDR3 size: 12 residues. V was shortened by 3 bases and J by 11 bases, with 10 bases between the two germline ends. Germline assignment: CDR1 KGHDR and CDR2 SFDVKD. The CDR3 coding sequence is TGTGCCACCAGTGATCTTGGTTTGACCCAGCATTTT. It translates to CATSDLGLTQHF.

This clonotype showed up just a few times. This chain connects TRBV5-1 to TRBJ2-1, with D tentatively TRBD2 (7 bases). The ends were cut back, 7 bases at V and 8 bases at J, with 19 bases in the middle. This CDR3 is built from 14 residues. Looked up from germline, CDR1 is SGHRS and CDR2 is YFSETQ. The CDR3 sequence is CASGTGGVIHEQFF. CDR3 in DNA: TGCGCCAGCGGAACGGGGGGCGTAATCCATGAGCAGTTCTTC.

This clonotype turned up a few times. The chain has TRBV5-1 and TRBJ1-3; 8 bases are shared with TRBD1. The CDR3 covers 15 residues. In germline, CDR1 is SGHRS, CDR2 YFSETQ. Trimming removed 7 bases from V and 6 bases from J; junction bases left unmatched: 12. In nucleotides, the CDR3 is TGCGCCAGCCGCCGGACAGGGAACGAAGTAAACACCATATATTTT. Translated, it gives CASRRTGNEVNTIYF.

This sequence joins TRBV4-3 and TRBJ2-3; 8 nucleotides line up with TRBD2. The V gene end was trimmed by 6 bases and the J gene end by 4 bases; junction bases not matched to a gene: 9. The CDR3 is 15 residues long. CDR1 is LGHNA, CDR2 YSLEER, per germline. The CDR3 nucleotides are TGCGCCAGCAGTCCATCGGGGGGGCCTCCAGATACGCAGTATTTT. Its protein is CASSPSGGPPDTQYF.

On this clonotype itself: A much larger clone lies one base from this, so it may be a read error. The gene calls are TRBV12-3 or TRBV12-4 and TRBJ1-1, with D perhaps matching TRBD1 (6 bases). V was pared by 8 bases and J by 6 bases, with 13 bases between. The CDR3 is 12 amino acids. The CDR3 loop reads CASAREGAEAFF. CDR3 nucleotide sequence: TGTGCCAGCGCCCGGGAGGGGGCTGAAGCTTTCTTT.

V gene TRBV19 combines with J gene TRBJ2-3; 9 bases are a match to TRBD2. Germline CDR1 is LNHDA and CDR2 is SQIVND (reference sequence). This CDR3 comprises 16 residues. V gave up 3 bases and J gave up 2 bases; unmatched junction bases: 6. The CDR3 loop reads CASSMGSGGTTDTQYF. DNA of the CDR3: TGTGCCAGTAGTATGGGTAGCGGGGGCACCACAGATACGCAGTATTTT.

The chain is built from TRBV4-3 and TRBJ2-3; weak D call: TRBD2 (7 bases). CDR1 is LGHNA and CDR2 is YSLEER in the germline V gene. V lost 0 bases to trimming and J lost 2 bases, with 12 bases between them. This CDR3 has 16 amino acids. The CDR3 DNA sequence: TGCGCCAGCAGCCAAGATAGGGGGGGGTTCACAGATACGCAGTATTTT. Translated: CASSQDRGGFTDTQYF.

The chain uses TRBV6-1 and TRBJ2-7, with D perhaps assigned TRBD1 or TRBD2 (5 bases each). Trimming removed 0 bases from V and 1 base from J, with 10 bases in between. The CDR3 contains 15 residues. CDR1 and CDR2 from the germline V gene are MNHNS and SASEGT. The CDR3 DNA sequence: TGTGCCAGCAGTGAAGCCTTGGGACGGTCCTACGAGCAGTACGTC. It specifies CASSEALGRSYEQYV.

This clonotype appeared once. V and J are TRBV7-9 and TRBJ2-7; unclear D gene. The germline gives CDR1 SEHNR, CDR2 FQNEAQ (reference sequence). V lost 2 bases to trimming and J lost 6 bases, with 14 bases between them. The CDR3 spans 14 residues. The CDR3 DNA follows: TGTGCCAGCAGCTTATCTGGCGCACTGGTCGAGCAGTACTTC. It codes for CASSLSGALVEQYF.